The 9 T cell receptor beta chains below come from one sample, sequenced in a study of blood T cell repertoires in COVID-19. Clones were read by immunoSEQ multiplex PCR, and TCRdb kept only the in-frame ones, dropping some. The sample consists of 280,000 or so clones, 90% of them appearing once. Sequencing input: PBMCs or T cells enriched from blood (not recorded which). These receptors all come from a woman under 30 with acute COVID-19.

The chain couples TRBV7-6 to TRBJ1-4; D might be TRBD1 (5 bases). V gave up 5 bases and J gave up 5 bases, with 15 bases separating them. The CDR3 is 15 amino acids. Germline lookup yields CDR1 SGHVS and CDR2 FNYEAQ. The DNA of the CDR3 is TGTGCCAGCAGCCCGAACCGGGGGGGGAATGAAAAACTGTTTTTT. Amino acids: CASSPNRGGNEKLFF.

The chain has TRBV7-8 and TRBJ2-1; possibly TRBD2 for D (6 bases). The CDR3 sequence is 15 residues long. CDR1 SGHVS and CDR2 FQNEAQ come from the germline V gene. The germline V and J ends were trimmed by 5 bases and 8 bases, with 19 bases remaining between them. CDR3 region: CASSGLREYTDEQFF. CDR3 nucleotides: TGTGCCAGCAGCGGGCTCCGGGAGTACACGGATGAGCAGTTCTTC.

The chain has TRBV6-2 or TRBV6-3 and TRBJ2-7; maybe TRBD1 (6 bases). The germline V gene encodes CDR1 MNHEY and CDR2 SVGEGT. Trimming removed 4 bases at V and 3 bases at J, with 22 bases between. The CDR3 runs to 17 residues. The CDR3 nucleotides read TGTGCCAGCAGTTCACTACAGGCTAGACAGGTGAACTACGAGCAGTACTTC. Translated, it gives CASSSLQARQVNYEQYF.

This chain links TRBV5-1 with TRBJ2-7; a possible D gene is TRBD1 (6 bases). The V gene's germline CDR1 is SGHRS and CDR2 YFSETQ. This CDR3 is built from 15 residues. V dropped 4 bases and J dropped 2 bases, with 16 bases sitting between them. The CDR3 loop reads CASSTDGQPAYEQYF. The DNA of the CDR3 is TGCGCCAGCAGCACCGACGGACAGCCTGCCTACGAGCAGTACTTC.

This chain uses TRBV7-2 with TRBJ2-7, with 7 bases aligning to TRBD1. V lost 5 bases and J lost 3; bases outside the gene matches: 13. CDR1 SGHTA and CDR2 FQGNSA come from the germline V gene. The CDR3 spans 16 residues. The CDR3 loop is CASSPSRDRTLYEQYF. The CDR3 region has the DNA TGTGCCAGCAGCCCGAGCCGGGACAGAACCCTCTACGAGCAGTACTTC.

The gene calls are TRBV9 and TRBJ2-4; a weak D match, TRBD2 (5 bases). In germline, CDR1 is SGDLS, CDR2 YYNGEE. This CDR3 region has 13 residues. Trimming pared 4 bases from V and 13 bases from J, leaving 18 bases between. CDR3 in DNA: TGTGCCAGCAGCCTTACCCTTACCGGGATCCAGTACTTC. Translating gives CASSLTLTGIQYF.

This chain joins TRBV10-1 and TRBJ2-5; 14 bases are shared with TRBD2. V lost 4 bases to trimming and J lost 4 bases; unmatched junction nucleotides: 2. There are 15 residues in the CDR3. The V gene's germline CDR1 is WNHNN and CDR2 SYGVQD (reference sequence). The CDR3 nucleotides read TGCGCCAGCAGTGCCGGGACTAGCGGGAGAGAGACCCAGTACTTC. Protein: CASSAGTSGRETQYF.

Concerning this clone itself: One end of the junction varies from germline; a read error may be responsible. The rearrangement links TRBV7-7 to TRBJ2-1; 7 positions agree with TRBD2. Per the germline V gene, CDR1 is SSHAT and CDR2 is FNYEAQ (reference sequence). The CDR3 contains 15 residues. CDR3 DNA sequence: TGTGCTAGCAGCTTTAGGGCGGGGGAACACAATGAGCAGTTCTTC. Protein product: CASSFRAGEHNEQFF.

The chain combines TRBV19 with TRBJ1-1, with TRBD1 matching 9 bases. Per germline, CDR1 LNHDA and CDR2 SQIVND (reference sequence). The CDR3 runs to 19 residues. The V gene end was trimmed by 6 bases and the J gene end by 1 base; junction bases not matched to a gene: 18. The CDR3 reads CASSVLGTGLLFWNTEAFF. In DNA, the CDR3 is TGTGCCAGTAGCGTCCTCGGGACAGGGCTACTCTTTTGGAACACTGAAGCTTTCTTT.